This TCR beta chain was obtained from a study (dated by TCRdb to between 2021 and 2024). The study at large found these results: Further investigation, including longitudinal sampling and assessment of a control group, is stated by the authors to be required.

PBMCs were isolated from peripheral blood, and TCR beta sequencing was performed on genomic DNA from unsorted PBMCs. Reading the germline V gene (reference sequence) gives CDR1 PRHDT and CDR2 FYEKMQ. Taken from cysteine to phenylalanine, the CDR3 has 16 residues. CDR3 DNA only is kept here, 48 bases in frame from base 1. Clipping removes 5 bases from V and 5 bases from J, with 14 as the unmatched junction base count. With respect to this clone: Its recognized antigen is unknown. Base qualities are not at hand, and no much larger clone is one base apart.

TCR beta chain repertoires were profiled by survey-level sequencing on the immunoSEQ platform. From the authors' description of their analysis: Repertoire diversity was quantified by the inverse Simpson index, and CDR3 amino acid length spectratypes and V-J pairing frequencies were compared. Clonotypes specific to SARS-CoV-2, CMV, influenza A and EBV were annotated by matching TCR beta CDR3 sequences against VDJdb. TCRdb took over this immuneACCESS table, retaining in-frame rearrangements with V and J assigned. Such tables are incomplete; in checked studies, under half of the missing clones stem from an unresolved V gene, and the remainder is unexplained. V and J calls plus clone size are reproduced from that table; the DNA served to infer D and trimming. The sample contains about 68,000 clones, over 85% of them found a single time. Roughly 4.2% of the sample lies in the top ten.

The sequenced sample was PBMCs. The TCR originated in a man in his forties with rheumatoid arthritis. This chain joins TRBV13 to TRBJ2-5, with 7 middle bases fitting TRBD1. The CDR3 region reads CASSPMTGLSGETQYF. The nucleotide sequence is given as TGTGCCAGCAGCCCGATGACAGGGTTATCGGGGGAGACCCAGTACTTC.